This is a list of T cell receptor beta chains from one sample in a study of blood T cells in healthy people across ages. TCRdb re-derived calls from the 5' RACE reads in MiXCR, one entry per CDR3 protein. Among 600,000 or so distinct CDR3 sequences listed, 45% to 55% were seen once. The sequenced sample consisted of blood. These receptors originate from a man older than 75 in good health. The CDR3 runs from the conserved cysteine through the conserved F or W. A D gene is named only where the DNA matches it firmly. Only part of the rows carry a size: once, few, many, or a class if the clone is expanded.

>TRBV27|.|.|TRBJ2-1
CASTPGTGHSYNEQFF
TGTGCCAGCACTCCCGGAACAGGGCACTCCTACAATGAGCAGTTCTTC
>TRBV6-2/TRBV6-3|.|few|TRBJ1-6
CASSWDVGRSYNSPLHF
TGTGCCAGCAGCTGGGACGTCGGGAGGTCCTATAATTCACCCCTCCACTTT
>TRBV20-1|.|.|TRBJ2-3
CSAKVGGPEADTQYF
TGCAGTGCTAAAGTAGGAGGCCCCGAGGCAGATACGCAGTATTTT
>TRBV25-1|.|.|TRBJ2-5
CASSEGEQWKETQYF
TGTGCCAGCAGTGAAGGAGAGCAGTGGAAGGAGACCCAGTACTTC
>TRBV29-1|.|.|TRBJ1-4
CSVGMSGGNEKLFF
TGCAGCGTTGGGATGTCCGGGGGTAATGAAAAACTGTTTTTT
>TRBV28|TRBD2|.|TRBJ2-1
CASTRSGSRHEQFF
TGTGCCAGCACCCGCAGCGGGAGTCGGCATGAGCAGTTCTTC
>TRBV10-3|TRBD2|.|TRBJ2-4
CAISSGGETNIQYF
TGTGCCATCAGTAGCGGGGGGGAGACAAACATTCAGTACTTC
>TRBV2|TRBD1|.|TRBJ1-1
CASSPLGTDMNTEAFF
TGTGCCAGCAGCCCCTTGGGGACAGATATGAACACTGAAGCTTTCTTT
>TRBV7-9|.|many|TRBJ2-1
CASSFGFRLGNEQFF
TGTGCCAGCAGCTTCGGGTTCCGGCTAGGTAATGAGCAGTTCTTC
>TRBV6-2/TRBV6-3|TRBD1|few|TRBJ2-3
CASRGYRDRGLVNTQYF
TGTGCCAGCAGAGGATACAGGGACAGGGGACTGGTAAATACGCAGTATTTT
>TRBV4-3|TRBD2|.|TRBJ2-3
CASSQGGLGLSTDTQYF
TGCGCCAGCAGCCAAGGGGGACTAGGGCTTAGCACAGATACGCAGTATTTT
>TRBV6-2/TRBV6-3|TRBD1|.|TRBJ2-1
CANRGTAINEQFF
TGTGCCAACAGAGGGACAGCGATCAATGAGCAGTTCTTC
>TRBV29-1|TRBD2|.|TRBJ2-3
CSVKGLAGVTDTQYF
TGCAGCGTTAAAGGGCTAGCGGGAGTGACAGATACGCAGTATTTT
>TRBV4-3|.|few|TRBJ1-1
CASSQEGITNTEAFF
TGCGCCAGCAGCCAAGAGGGCATCACAAACACTGAAGCTTTCTTT
>TRBV3-1|.|.|TRBJ2-1
CASSRNRANEQFF
TGTGCCAGCAGCCGGAACAGGGCCAATGAGCAGTTCTTC
>TRBV18|.|.|TRBJ2-2
CASSGGRSTGELFF
TGTGCCAGCTCAGGAGGCAGGAGCACCGGGGAGCTGTTTTTT
>TRBV10-3|TRBD1|.|TRBJ1-2
CATGNGQARNYGYTF
TGTGCCACCGGCAATGGACAGGCCCGCAACTATGGCTACACCTTC
>TRBV6-5|TRBD1|.|TRBJ2-1
CASSYKTGGLRSSYNEQFF
TGTGCCAGCAGTTATAAGACAGGGGGCTTGCGTAGCTCCTACAATGAGCAGTTCTTC
>TRBV29-1|TRBD2|.|TRBJ2-1
CSVGSLAGDNGQFF
TGCAGCGTTGGATCCCTAGCGGGAGACAATGGGCAGTTCTTC
>TRBV7-3|.|.|TRBJ2-1
CTSSLQGQIKGNEQFF
TGTACCAGCAGCCTACAAGGACAAATAAAGGGCAATGAGCAGTTCTTC
>TRBV7-2|.|.|TRBJ2-7
CASSFGTASYNEQYF
TGTGCCAGCAGTTTTGGGACTGCATCCTACAATGAGCAGTACTTC
>TRBV10-2|.|once|TRBJ1-6
CASSESEGWNSPLHF
TGCGCCAGCAGTGAGTCAGAAGGGTGGAATTCACCCCTCCACTTT
>TRBV20-1|.|few|TRBJ1-1
CSARPDRNTEAFF
TGCAGTGCTCGACCTGACAGGAACACTGAAGCTTTCTTT
>TRBV21-1|.|few|TRBJ2-7
CASSKGPGQGIYEQYF
TGTGCCAGCAGCAAAGGCCCGGGACAGGGGATATACGAGCAGTACTTC
>TRBV20-1|TRBD1|.|TRBJ1-6
CSARTGQGGSPLHF
TGCAGTGCAAGAACGGGACAGGGTGGCTCACCCCTCCACTTT
>TRBV4-2|.|.|TRBJ2-7
CASSQARQASYNEQYF
TGTGCCAGCAGCCAGGCAAGACAGGCCTCCTACAATGAGCAGTACTTC
>TRBV14|.|.|TRBJ2-7
CASSQETLFYEQYF
TGTGCCAGCAGCCAGGAAACCTTATTTTACGAGCAGTACTTC
>TRBV10-3|.|.|TRBJ2-3
CAISESKARTDTQYF
TGTGCCATCAGTGAGTCGAAAGCCCGCACAGATACGCAGTATTTT
>TRBV3-1|TRBD1|.|TRBJ1-1
CASSHGTGEAFF
TGTGCCAGCAGCCACGGGACAGGCGAAGCTTTCTTT
>TRBV27|TRBD1|.|TRBJ1-2
CASSFVGDRTQNYGYTF
TGTGCCAGCAGTTTTGTGGGGGACAGGACCCAAAACTATGGCTACACCTTC
>TRBV3-1|.|.|TRBJ2-5
CASSQARGDGQETQYF
TGTGCCAGCAGCCAAGCGCGGGGAGATGGGCAAGAGACCCAGTACTTC
>TRBV9|.|.|TRBJ2-7
CASGVGGEQYF
TGTGCCAGCGGGGTGGGGGGCGAGCAGTACTTC
>TRBV11-2|.|.|TRBJ1-6
CASSLEAGLYNSPLHF
TGTGCCAGCAGCTTAGAAGCGGGATTATATAATTCACCCCTCCACTTT
>TRBV3-1|.|.|TRBJ1-1
CASSQYSASTEAFF
TGTGCCAGCAGCCAATATTCAGCCAGCACTGAAGCTTTCTTT